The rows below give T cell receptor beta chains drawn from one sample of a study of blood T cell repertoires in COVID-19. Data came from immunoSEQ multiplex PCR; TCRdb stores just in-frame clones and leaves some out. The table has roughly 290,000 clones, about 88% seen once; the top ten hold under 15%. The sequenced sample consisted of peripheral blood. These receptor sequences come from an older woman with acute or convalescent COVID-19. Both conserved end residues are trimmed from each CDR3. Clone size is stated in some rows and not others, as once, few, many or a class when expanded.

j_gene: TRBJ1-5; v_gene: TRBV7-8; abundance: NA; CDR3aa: ASGPAAGPNQPQH
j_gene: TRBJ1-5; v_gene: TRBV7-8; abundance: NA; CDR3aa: ASSLGSVNQPQH
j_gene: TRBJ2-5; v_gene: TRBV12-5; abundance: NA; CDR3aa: ASGLPGTEETQY
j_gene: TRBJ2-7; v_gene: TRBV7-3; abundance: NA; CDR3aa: ASSATGGAGEQY
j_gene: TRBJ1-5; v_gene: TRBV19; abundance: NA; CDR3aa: ASSVGDPSNQPQH
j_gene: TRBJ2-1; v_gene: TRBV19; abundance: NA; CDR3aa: ASTGEGKDNEQF
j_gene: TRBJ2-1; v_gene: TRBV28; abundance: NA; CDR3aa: ASIPSGRGPNEQF
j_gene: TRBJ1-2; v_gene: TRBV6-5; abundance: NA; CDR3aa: ASSSGNYGYT
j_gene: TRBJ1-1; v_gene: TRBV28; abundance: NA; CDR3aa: ASNRARGTLVLGTEAF
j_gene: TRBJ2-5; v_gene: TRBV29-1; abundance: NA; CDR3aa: SVDGGRETQY
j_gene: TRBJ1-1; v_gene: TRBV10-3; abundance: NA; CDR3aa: AISEEVGGTEAF
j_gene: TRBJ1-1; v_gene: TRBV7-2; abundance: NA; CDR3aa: ASSLSTGPVDTEAF
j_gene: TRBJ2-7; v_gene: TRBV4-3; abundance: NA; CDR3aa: ASSQDHGGSYEQY
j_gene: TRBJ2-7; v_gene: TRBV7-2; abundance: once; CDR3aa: ASSLVSGGDLYEQY
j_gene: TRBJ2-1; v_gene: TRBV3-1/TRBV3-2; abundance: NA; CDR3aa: ASSQPGNEQF
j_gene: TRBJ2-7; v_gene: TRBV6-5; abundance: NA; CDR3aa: ASSNTGVEQY
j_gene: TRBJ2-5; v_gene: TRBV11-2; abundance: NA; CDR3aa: ASSLDTGGQETQY
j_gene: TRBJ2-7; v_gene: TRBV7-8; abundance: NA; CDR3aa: ASSLGQGSSYEQY
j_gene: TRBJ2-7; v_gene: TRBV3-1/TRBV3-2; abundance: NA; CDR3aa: ASSQVGGKTYEQY
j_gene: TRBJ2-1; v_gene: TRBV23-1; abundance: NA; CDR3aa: ASSREDCYNEQF
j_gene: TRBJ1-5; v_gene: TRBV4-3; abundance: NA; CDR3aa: ASSQDRGSNQPQH
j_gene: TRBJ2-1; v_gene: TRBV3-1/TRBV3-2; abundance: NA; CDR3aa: ASSPSGGQYNEQF
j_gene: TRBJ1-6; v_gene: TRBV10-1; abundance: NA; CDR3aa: ASSVSAGYNSPLH
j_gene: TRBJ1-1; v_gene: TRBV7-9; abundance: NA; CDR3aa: ASRPQGKTEAF
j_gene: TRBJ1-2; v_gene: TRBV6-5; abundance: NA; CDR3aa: ASTGQGRDYGYT
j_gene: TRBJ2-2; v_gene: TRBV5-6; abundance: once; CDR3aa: ASSLEGLISGTGELF
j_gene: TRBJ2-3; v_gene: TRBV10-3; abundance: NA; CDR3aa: AISEGLAASTDTQY
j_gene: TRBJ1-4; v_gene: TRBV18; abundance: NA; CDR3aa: ASSPRQGNNEKLF
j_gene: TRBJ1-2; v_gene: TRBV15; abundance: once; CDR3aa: ATGRGHGYT
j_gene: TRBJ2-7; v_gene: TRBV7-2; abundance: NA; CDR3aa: ASSPRTGNEQY
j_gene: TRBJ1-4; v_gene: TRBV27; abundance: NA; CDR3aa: ASSLSGDRGLGGEKLF
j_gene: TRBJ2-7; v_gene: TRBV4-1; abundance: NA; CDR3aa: ASRTGGGSYEQY
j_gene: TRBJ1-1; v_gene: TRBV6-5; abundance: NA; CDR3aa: ASSTDRDTEAF
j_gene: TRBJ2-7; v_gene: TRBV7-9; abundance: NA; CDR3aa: ASSATTSGRDYEQY
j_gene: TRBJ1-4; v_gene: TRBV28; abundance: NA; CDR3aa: ASSLGQGITNEKLF
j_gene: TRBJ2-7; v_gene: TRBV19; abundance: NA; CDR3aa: ASSTPQGVSYEQY
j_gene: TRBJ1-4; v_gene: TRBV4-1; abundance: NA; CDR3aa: ASSQTDRGPEKLF
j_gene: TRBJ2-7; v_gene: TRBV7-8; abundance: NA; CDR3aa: ASSLGIGGPGDEQY
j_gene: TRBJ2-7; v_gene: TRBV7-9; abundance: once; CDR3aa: ASSLDQGMAYEQY
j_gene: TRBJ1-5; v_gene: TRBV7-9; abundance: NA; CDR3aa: ASSLSSGVGNQPQH
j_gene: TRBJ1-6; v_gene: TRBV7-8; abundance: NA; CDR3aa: ASSLATGENSPLH
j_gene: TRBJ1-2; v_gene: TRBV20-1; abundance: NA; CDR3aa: SASKPTNYGYT
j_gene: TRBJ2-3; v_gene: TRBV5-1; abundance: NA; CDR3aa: ASSGLFHDRGRGTDTQY
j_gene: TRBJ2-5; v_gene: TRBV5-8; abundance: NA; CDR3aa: ASSPGERAQY
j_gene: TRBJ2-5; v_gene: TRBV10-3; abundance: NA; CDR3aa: AIMIQGGGTQY
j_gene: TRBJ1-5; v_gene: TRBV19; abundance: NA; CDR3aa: ASSIPGHSIQPQH
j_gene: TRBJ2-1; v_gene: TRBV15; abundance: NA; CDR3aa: ATSRGGGQGEVEQF
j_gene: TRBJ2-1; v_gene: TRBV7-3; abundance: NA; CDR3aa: ASSFRTSGSSGYNEQF
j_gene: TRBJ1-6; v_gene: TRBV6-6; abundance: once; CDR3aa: ASSLARQGHNSPLH
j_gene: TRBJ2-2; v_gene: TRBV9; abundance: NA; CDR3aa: ASSVAGAGGELF
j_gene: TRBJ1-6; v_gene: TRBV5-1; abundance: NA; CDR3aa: ASSLEGAYNSPLH
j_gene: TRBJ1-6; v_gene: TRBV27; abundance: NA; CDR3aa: ASSDRGGNSPLH
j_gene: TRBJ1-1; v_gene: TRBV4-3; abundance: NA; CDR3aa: ASSQAPSGTEAF